A single sample gave rise to the 15 T cell receptor beta chains below, sequenced in a study of blood T cell repertoires in COVID-19. Libraries were prepared by immunoSEQ multiplex PCR; TCRdb keeps only in-frame clonotypes and omits some of them. Among about 60,000 clones listed, over 80% were seen once. The sequencing input was peripheral blood. The source of these receptors is a man between 25 and 39 years old with COVID-19, enrolled during active disease.

The rearrangement links TRBV6-2 or TRBV6-3 to TRBJ2-3; D is perhaps TRBD1 (6 bases). Between the trimmed V and J ends, which lost 5 bases and 3 bases, there was a span of 18 bases. Germline CDR1 is MNHEY and CDR2 is SVGEGT. The CDR3 extends over 16 amino acids. CDR3 nucleotide sequence: TGTGCCAGCAGTCCGCAAAGACAGGCCGGGACAGATACGCAGTATTTT. Residues: CASSPQRQAGTDTQYF.

V and J are TRBV4-3 and TRBJ2-7; D perhaps matches TRBD2 (6 bases). The CDR3 covers 14 residues. The germline gives CDR1 LGHNA, CDR2 YSLEER. V dropped 0 bases and J dropped 5 bases, with 11 bases sitting between them. DNA for the CDR3: TGCGCCAGCAGCCAAGAATCGGGAGCAGACGAGCAGTACTTC. Translation gives CASSQESGADEQYF.

CDR3 loop: CACRENTGELFF. CDR3 nucleotides: TGTGCCTGCCGGGAGAACACCGGGGAGCTGTTTTTT. This chain links TRBV2 with TRBJ2-2; the D gene is possibly TRBD2 (5 bases). There are 12 residues in the CDR3. CDR1 is SNHLY, CDR2 FYNNEI, per germline. The V end was cut by 11 bases, the J end by 1 base, with 8 bases between. The full variable domain, its missing parts supplied by reference TRBV2 and TRBJ2-2, is EPEVTQTPSHQVTQMGQEVILRCVPISNHLYFYWYRQILGQKVEFLVSFYNNEISEKSEIFDDQFSVERPDGSNFTLKIRSTKLEDSAMYFCACRENTGELFFGEGSRLTVL.

The V and J genes are TRBV19 and TRBJ2-7; a weak D match, TRBD1 (6 bases). This CDR3 contains 14 residues. Germline CDR1 LNHDA, CDR2 SQIVND (reference sequence). V was pared by 3 bases and J by 2 bases, with 11 bases between. The CDR3 loop reads CASSMSSGAYEQYF. The CDR3 DNA sequence: TGTGCCAGTAGTATGTCTTCAGGGGCCTACGAGCAGTACTTC.

The chain carries TRBV5-8 and TRBJ2-3, with 9 bases identical to TRBD1. J gave up 6 bases and V 2 bases, and 7 bases lay outside the gene matches. The CDR3 loop spans 15 amino acids. The germline V gene has CDR1 SGHTS and CDR2 YDEGEE. The CDR3 loop reads CASSFYRGHGDTQYF. The CDR3 DNA reads as TGTGCCAGCAGCTTCTACAGGGGGCACGGGGATACGCAGTATTTT.

The rearrangement joins TRBV7-8 to TRBJ2-3; D uncertain. The CDR3 extends over 11 amino acids. Germline V gene data show CDR1 as SGHVS and CDR2 as FQNEAQ. Trimming took 5 bases from V and 6 from J, leaving 6 bases between them. The CDR3 nucleotides are TGTGCCAGCAGCCGGCAGGATACGCAGTATTTT. It specifies CASSRQDTQYF.

The chain employs TRBV29-1 and TRBJ1-1; 8 bases map to TRBD1. Germline trimming cut 3 bases from V and 5 bases from J; bases unmatched to any gene: 8. The germline V gene has CDR1 SQVTM and CDR2 ANQGSEA. CDR3 size: 14 residues. The chain's CDR3 is CSVDPGQGKTEAFF. DNA of the CDR3: TGCAGCGTTGATCCTGGACAGGGTAAAACTGAAGCTTTCTTT.

The chain links TRBV28 to TRBJ2-7; weak D call: TRBD1 (6 bases). The CDR3 has 13 amino acids. Germline V gene sequence: CDR1 MDHEN, CDR2 SYDVKM. V dropped 8 bases and J dropped 2 bases, with 13 bases sitting between them. The CDR3 spells CASARQEPYEQYF. CDR3 coding DNA: TGTGCCAGCGCCCGACAGGAACCCTACGAGCAGTACTTC.

The J gene is TRBJ2-1, the V gene TRBV29-1; 7 bases are shared with TRBD1. The V segment lost 4 bases and the J segment 4 bases; nucleotides outside the gene matches: 10. CDR1 and CDR2 from the germline V gene are SQVTM and ANQGSEA. The CDR3 extends over 15 amino acids. CDR3: CSVGAGTAVYNEQFF. The CDR3 region has the DNA TGCAGCGTTGGGGCCGGGACAGCCGTTTACAATGAGCAGTTCTTC.

This clone appeared once. The chain is built from TRBV6-5 and TRBJ1-1; D perhaps matches TRBD1 (6 bases). Germline values: CDR1 MNHEY, CDR2 SVGAGI. V lost 0 bases and J 6 bases, leaving 14 bases between the germline ends. The CDR3 contains 15 residues. The CDR3 spells CASSYSAGAKAEAFF. As DNA, the CDR3 is TGTGCCAGCAGTTACTCGGCGGGGGCAAAGGCTGAAGCTTTCTTT.

This chain connects TRBV4-1 to TRBJ2-7; no firm D call. V lost 0 bases and J 4 bases, leaving 7 bases between the germline ends. Germline assignment: CDR1 MGHRA and CDR2 YSYEKL. The length of the CDR3 is 13 residues. The CDR3 sequence: CASSQDDGYEQYF. The CDR3, as DNA: TGCGCCAGCAGCCAAGATGACGGGTACGAGCAGTACTTC.

The chain recombines TRBV7-2 with TRBJ1-2, with D possibly matching TRBD1 (6 bases). This CDR3 is 14 amino acids long. Trimming cost V 5 bases and J 7 bases, with 17 bases left between them. Looked up from germline, CDR1 is SGHTA and CDR2 is FQGNSA. CDR3 protein: CASSQQGLYLGYTF. CDR3 coding DNA: TGTGCCAGCAGCCAACAGGGATTGTATCTTGGCTACACCTTC.

The chain combines TRBV10-3 with TRBJ2-1; 14 nucleotides match TRBD2. Trimming at V came to 6 bases and at J to 3 bases, leaving 16 bases not matched to a gene. The CDR3 runs 20 residues. CDR1 is ENHRY, CDR2 SYGVKD, per germline. The CDR3 here is CAIRDSGTSGSLPGYNEQFF. In DNA, the CDR3 is TGTGCCATCAGAGACTCCGGGACTAGCGGGAGTTTACCGGGCTACAATGAGCAGTTCTTC.

The rearrangement uses TRBV28 and TRBJ2-1; 7 bases are a match to TRBD2. Germline loops: CDR1 MDHEN, CDR2 SYDVKM. Germline trimming cut 2 bases from V and 4 bases from J; bases unmatched to any gene: 2. The CDR3 sequence is 14 residues long. CDR3 sequence: CASSLLSGYNEQFF. As DNA, the CDR3 is TGTGCCAGCAGTTTACTTAGCGGGTACAATGAGCAGTTCTTC.

Only one count was recorded for this clone. This chain connects TRBV29-1 to TRBJ2-1, with D tentatively TRBD1 (5 bases). The V and J ends lost 6 bases and 6 bases respectively, with 18 bases between them. The CDR3 consists of 14 residues. Germline-derived CDR1 and CDR2 are SQVTM and ANQGSEA. The CDR3 is CSVSGSTLINEQFF. The CDR3 nucleotides are TGCAGCGTCTCAGGGTCGACCTTGATCAATGAGCAGTTCTTC.